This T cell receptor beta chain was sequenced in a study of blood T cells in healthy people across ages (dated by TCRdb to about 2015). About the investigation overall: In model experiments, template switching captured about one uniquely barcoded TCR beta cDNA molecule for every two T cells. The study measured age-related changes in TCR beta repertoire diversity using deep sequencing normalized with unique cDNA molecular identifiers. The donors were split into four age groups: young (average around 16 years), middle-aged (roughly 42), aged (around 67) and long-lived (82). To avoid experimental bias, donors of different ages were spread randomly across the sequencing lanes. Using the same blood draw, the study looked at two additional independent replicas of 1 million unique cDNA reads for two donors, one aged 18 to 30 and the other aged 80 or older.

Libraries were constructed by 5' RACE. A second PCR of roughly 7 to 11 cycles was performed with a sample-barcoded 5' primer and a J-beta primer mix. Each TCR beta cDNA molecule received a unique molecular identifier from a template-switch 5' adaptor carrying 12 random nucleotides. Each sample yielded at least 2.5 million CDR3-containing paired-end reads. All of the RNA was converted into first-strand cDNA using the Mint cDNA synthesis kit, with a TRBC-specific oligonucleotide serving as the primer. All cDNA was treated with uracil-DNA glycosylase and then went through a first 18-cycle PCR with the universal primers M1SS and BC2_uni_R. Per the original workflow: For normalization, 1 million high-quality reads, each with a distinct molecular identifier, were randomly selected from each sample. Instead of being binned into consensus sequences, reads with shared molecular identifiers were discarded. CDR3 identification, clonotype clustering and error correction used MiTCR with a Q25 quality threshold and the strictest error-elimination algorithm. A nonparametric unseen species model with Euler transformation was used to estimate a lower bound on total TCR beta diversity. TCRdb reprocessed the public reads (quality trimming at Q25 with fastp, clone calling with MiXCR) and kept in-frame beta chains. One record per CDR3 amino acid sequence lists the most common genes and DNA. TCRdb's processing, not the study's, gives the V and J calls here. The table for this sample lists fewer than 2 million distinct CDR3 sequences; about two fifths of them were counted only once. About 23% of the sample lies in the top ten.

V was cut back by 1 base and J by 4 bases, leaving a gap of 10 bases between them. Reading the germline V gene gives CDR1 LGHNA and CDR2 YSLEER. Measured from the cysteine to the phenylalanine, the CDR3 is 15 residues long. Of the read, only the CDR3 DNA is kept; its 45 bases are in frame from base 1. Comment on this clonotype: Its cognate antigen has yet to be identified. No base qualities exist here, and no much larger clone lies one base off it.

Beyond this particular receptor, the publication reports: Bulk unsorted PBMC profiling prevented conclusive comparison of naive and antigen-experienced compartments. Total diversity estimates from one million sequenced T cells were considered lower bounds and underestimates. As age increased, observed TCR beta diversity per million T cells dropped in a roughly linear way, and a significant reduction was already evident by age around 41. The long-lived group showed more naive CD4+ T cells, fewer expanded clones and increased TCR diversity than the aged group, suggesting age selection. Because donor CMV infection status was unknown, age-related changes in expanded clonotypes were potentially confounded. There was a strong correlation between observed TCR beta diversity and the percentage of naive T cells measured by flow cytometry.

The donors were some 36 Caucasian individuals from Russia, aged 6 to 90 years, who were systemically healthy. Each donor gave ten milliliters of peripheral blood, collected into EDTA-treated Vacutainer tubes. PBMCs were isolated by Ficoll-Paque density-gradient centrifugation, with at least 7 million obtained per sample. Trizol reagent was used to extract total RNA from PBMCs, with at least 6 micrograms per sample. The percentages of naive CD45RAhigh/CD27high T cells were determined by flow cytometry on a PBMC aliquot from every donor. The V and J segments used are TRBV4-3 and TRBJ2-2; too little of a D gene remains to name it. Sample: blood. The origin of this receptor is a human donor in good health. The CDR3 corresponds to CASSQGPSATGELFF. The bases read TGCGCCAGCAGCCAAGGGCCCAGCGCCACCGGGGAGCTGTTTTTT.